The rows below give T cell receptor beta chains drawn from one sample of a study of blood T cells in healthy people across ages. TCRdb processed the 5' RACE reads anew with MiXCR; each CDR3 protein has one entry. Of fewer than 2,000,000 distinct CDR3 sequences listed, 30% to 40% are singletons. The material sequenced was blood. The receptor source for this set is a human donor in good health. CDR3s include the opening cysteine and the closing phenylalanine or tryptophan. A D gene is named only where the DNA matches it firmly. Part of the rows lack a size; the others show once, few, many or a class for expanded clones.

TRBJ2-7 NA TRBV7-2 few TGTGCCAGCAGCTTAGGGCCAGCTTACTCCTACGAGCAGTACTTC CASSLGPAYSYEQYF
TRBJ2-4 TRBD1 TRBV7-9 NA TGTGCCAGCAGCCTACAGGGGGGCTCCTACGAGCGGTACTTC CASSLQGGSYERYF
TRBJ2-5 TRBD2 TRBV5-1 few TGCGCCAGCTCGGGACTAGCGGGCCTAAGGGAGACCCAGTACTTC CASSGLAGLRETQYF
TRBJ2-7 NA TRBV12-3/TRBV12-4 NA TGTGCCAGCAGACTCGGGCTATACTACGAGCAGTACTTC CASRLGLYYEQYF
TRBJ2-1 NA TRBV15 NA TGTGCCACCAGCAGAGTAGGGTGGCACAATGAGCAGTTCTTC CATSRVGWHNEQFF
TRBJ1-2 TRBD1 TRBV7-2 NA TGTGCCAGCAGATCAAACCGACAGGGAGAAAGTGGCTACACCTTC CASRSNRQGESGYTF
TRBJ2-5 NA TRBV7-9 NA TGTGCCAGCACTCGGCCGGGGGCCCACCAAGAGACCCAGTACTTC CASTRPGAHQETQYF
TRBJ2-7 NA TRBV28 few TGTGCCAGCAGTTTCCTCTTTGGGGGTTCTTACGAGCAGTACTTC CASSFLFGGSYEQYF
TRBJ1-5 NA TRBV10-3 NA TGTGCCATCAGGGGCGATAGCAATCAGCCCCAGCATTTT CAIRGDSNQPQHF
TRBJ1-2 TRBD1 TRBV20-1 NA TGCAGTGCACCGGACAGGGTTTTCTATGGCTACACCTTC CSAPDRVFYGYTF
TRBJ1-4 NA TRBV5-1 NA TGCGCCAGCAGCTTGGCCCGGGGCGAGGCTGAAAAACTGTTTTTT CASSLARGEAEKLFF
TRBJ1-4 TRBD1 TRBV28 NA TGTGCCGGCAGGCCTACCCGCGGACAGGGGCATAATGAAAAACTGTTTTTT CAGRPTRGQGHNEKLFF
TRBJ2-7 NA TRBV12-3/TRBV12-4 NA TGTGCCAGCAGTTTAGACGGACAGAATATTAAAAACTCCTACGAGCAGTACTTC CASSLDGQNIKNSYEQYF
TRBJ1-2 NA TRBV4-1 few TGCGCCAGCAGCCAAGAGCAGGGCGACTTACTATCATTGAACTATGGCTACACCTTC CASSQEQGDLLSLNYGYTF
TRBJ1-2 NA TRBV11-2 once TGTGCCAGCAGCTTAACTGACGGCTTCTATGGCTACACCTTC CASSLTDGFYGYTF
TRBJ2-3 NA TRBV20-1 NA TGCAGTGCTAAGGGGGAGGCCGATACAGATACGCAGTATTTT CSAKGEADTDTQYF
TRBJ2-7 TRBD2 TRBV27 NA TGTGCCAGCAATGAGTGGGGAGGGGAACACTACGAGCAGTACTTC CASNEWGGEHYEQYF
TRBJ1-2 NA TRBV12-3/TRBV12-4 NA TGTGCCAGCAGTTTTGCGGCGGTGGCAGGGGCCTTTATAAGTTATGGCTACACCTTC CASSFAAVAGAFISYGYTF